This T cell receptor (beta chain) derives from a study of memory CD4+ T cells and cytomegalovirus serostatus. Overall study context: Healthy Belgian adult donors included several CMV-positive and around 25 CMV-negative people. The study's findings and limits: CD4+ memory repertoires contained about two fifths of the 164 reported CMV TCRbeta sequences.

Single viable CD3+CD4+CD8-CD45RO+ cells were sorted as the memory CD4+ T cells. Donors' CMV status reflects serum IgG against pp150, pp28, p38, p52. With regard to this clone: Its antigen is not identified.

The data were produced by immunoSEQ multiplex PCR, yet TCRdb's version contains in-frame clones alone and is incomplete. The sample holds nearly 50,000 clones, roughly 78% seen once. Sequences were obtained from memory CD4+ T cells from blood. This clonotype was obtained from an adult in good health and CMV-seronegative.

This CDR3 is CASSPSYSGANVLTF. In DNA, the CDR3 is TGTGCCAGCAGTCCAAGCTACTCTGGGGCCAACGTCCTGACTTTC. The rearrangement joins TRBV6-5 to TRBJ2-6; D is ambiguous. V was pared by 5 bases and J by 0 bases, with 8 bases between. The CDR3 length is 15 residues. Germline assignment: CDR1 MNHEY and CDR2 SVGAGI.